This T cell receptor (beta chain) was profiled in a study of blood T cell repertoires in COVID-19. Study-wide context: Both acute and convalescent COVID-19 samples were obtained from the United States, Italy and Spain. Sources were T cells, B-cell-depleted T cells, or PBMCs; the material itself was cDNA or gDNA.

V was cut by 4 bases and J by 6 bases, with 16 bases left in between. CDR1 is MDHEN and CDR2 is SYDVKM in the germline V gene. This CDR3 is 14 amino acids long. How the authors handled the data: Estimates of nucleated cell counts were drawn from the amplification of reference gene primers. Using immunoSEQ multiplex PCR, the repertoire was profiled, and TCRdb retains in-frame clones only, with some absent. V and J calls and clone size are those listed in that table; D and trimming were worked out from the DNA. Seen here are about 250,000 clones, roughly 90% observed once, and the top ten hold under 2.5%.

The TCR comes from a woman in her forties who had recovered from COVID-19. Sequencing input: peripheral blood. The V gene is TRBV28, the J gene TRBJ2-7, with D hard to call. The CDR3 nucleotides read TGTGCCAGCAGTTGCCTCACCCCGGAGTGCGAGCAGTACTTC. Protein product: CASSCLTPECEQYF.